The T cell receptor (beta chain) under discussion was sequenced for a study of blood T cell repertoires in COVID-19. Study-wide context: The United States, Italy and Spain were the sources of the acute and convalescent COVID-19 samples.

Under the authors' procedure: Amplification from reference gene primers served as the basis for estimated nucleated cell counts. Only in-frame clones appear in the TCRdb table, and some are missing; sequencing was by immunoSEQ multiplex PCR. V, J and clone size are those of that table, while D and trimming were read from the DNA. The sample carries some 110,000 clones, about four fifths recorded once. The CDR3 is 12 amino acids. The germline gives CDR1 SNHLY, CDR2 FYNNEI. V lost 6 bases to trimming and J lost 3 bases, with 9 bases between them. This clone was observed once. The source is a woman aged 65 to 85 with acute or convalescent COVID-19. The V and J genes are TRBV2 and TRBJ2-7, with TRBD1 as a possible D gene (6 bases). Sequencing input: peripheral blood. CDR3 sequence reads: CASRLQGYEQYF. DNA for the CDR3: TGTGCCAGCAGGCTACAGGGCTACGAGCAGTACTTC.